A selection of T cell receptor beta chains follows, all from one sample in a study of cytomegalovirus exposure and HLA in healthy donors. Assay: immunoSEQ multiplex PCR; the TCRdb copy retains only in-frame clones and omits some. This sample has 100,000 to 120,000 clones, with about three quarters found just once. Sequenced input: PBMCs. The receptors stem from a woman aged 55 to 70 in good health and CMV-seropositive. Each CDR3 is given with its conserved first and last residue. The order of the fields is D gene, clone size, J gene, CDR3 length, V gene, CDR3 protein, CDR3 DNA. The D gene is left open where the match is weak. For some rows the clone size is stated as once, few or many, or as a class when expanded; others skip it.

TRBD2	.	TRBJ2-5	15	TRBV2	CASSLTSGSQETQYF	TGTGCCAGCAGTCTGACTAGCGGGAGTCAAGAGACCCAGTACTTC
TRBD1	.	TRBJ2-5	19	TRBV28	CASSLPDETGGGRLKTQYF	TGTGCCAGCAGTCTCCCGGACGAAACAGGGGGAGGACGTTTGAAGACCCAGTACTTC
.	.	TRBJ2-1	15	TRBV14	CASSQGQDGLNEQFF	TGTGCCAGCAGCCAAGGGCAGGACGGACTCAATGAGCAGTTCTTC
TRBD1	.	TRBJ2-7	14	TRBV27	CASGWRQGADEQYF	TGTGCCAGCGGATGGCGTCAGGGGGCGGACGAGCAGTACTTC
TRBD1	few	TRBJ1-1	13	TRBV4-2	CASSPNRDREAFF	TGTGCCAGCAGCCCAAACCGGGACAGAGAAGCTTTCTTT
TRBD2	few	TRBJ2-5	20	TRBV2	CASSEALPGTSGGHQETQYF	TGTGCCAGCAGTGAAGCGCTTCCGGGAACTAGCGGGGGCCACCAAGAGACCCAGTACTTC
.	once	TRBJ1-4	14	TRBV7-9	CSSSLRQGIEKLFF	TGTTCCAGCAGCTTAAGGCAGGGAATTGAAAAACTGTTTTTT
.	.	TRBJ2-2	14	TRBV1	CTSSATGDTGELFF	TGCACCAGCAGCGCGACAGGGGACACCGGGGAGCTGTTTTTT
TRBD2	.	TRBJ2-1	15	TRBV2	CASSEMGLVGNEQFF	TGTGCCAGCAGTGAGATGGGACTAGTGGGGAATGAGCAGTTCTTC
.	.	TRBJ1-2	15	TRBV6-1	CASSGKGTTNYGYTF	TGTGCCAGCAGTGGGAAAGGGACAACGAACTATGGCTACACCTTC
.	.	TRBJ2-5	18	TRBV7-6	CASSLQGPGHHMGETQYF	TGTGCCAGCAGCCTCCAGGGGCCGGGCCACCATATGGGAGAGACCCAGTACTTC
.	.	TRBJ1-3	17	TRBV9	CASSVGADSGNINTIYF	TGTGCCAGCAGCGTAGGAGCTGACAGCGGGAATATTAACACCATATATTTT
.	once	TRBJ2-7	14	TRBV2	CASSEELFSYEQYF	TGTGCCAGCAGTGAGGAGCTGTTCTCCTACGAGCAGTACTTC
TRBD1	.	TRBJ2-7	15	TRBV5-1	CASSLGTGEMNEQYF	TGCGCCAGCAGCTTGGGGACAGGGGAAATGAACGAGCAGTACTTC
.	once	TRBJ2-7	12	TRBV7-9	CASGQSSYEQYF	TGTGCCAGTGGACAGAGCTCCTACGAGCAGTACTTC
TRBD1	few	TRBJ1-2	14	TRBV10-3	CAISTGARNYGYTF	TGTGCCATCAGTACAGGGGCTCGTAACTATGGCTACACCTTC
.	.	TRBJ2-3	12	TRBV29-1	CSVSTGTDTQYF	TGCAGCGTCTCAACAGGGACAGATACGCAGTATTTT